A selection of T cell receptor beta chains follows, all from one sample in a study of shared clonotypes between healthy human individuals. TCRdb keeps only in-frame clones here, not all; method: immunoSEQ multiplex PCR. Of approximately 330,000 clones listed, roughly 70% are singletons. Sequencing used memory CD4+ T cells sorted from blood. The receptor source for this set is a man younger than 45 in good health. Both conserved end residues are part of each CDR3. A D gene is named only where the DNA matches it firmly. Clone sizes are given selectively: once, few, many, or a class where the clone is expanded.

J: TRBJ2-7; D: .; size: few; V: TRBV6-5; DNA: TGTGCCAGCACACAGGGAAACGAGCAGTACTTC; CDR3: CASTQGNEQYF
J: TRBJ2-5; D: .; size: .; V: TRBV2; DNA: TGTGCCAGCAAGATGGAGAGACATAACCAAGAGACCCAGTACTTC; CDR3: CASKMERHNQETQYF
J: TRBJ1-2; D: .; size: .; V: TRBV5-4; DNA: TGTGCCAGCAGCCCCCGTGGGGGGGCCGGCTATGGCTACACCTTC; CDR3: CASSPRGGAGYGYTF
J: TRBJ1-1; D: TRBD1; size: .; V: TRBV19; DNA: TGTGCCAGTATGACAGGGTCCATGTACACTGAAGCTTTCTTT; CDR3: CASMTGSMYTEAFF
J: TRBJ1-4; D: .; size: .; V: TRBV18; DNA: TGTGCCAGCTCACGCAACAGGGTAGGGAATGAAAAACTGTTTTTT; CDR3: CASSRNRVGNEKLFF
J: TRBJ1-1; D: TRBD1; size: .; V: TRBV19; DNA: TGTGCCAGTAGTATACGACAGGGTGAAGCTTTCTTT; CDR3: CASSIRQGEAFF
J: TRBJ1-2; D: TRBD1; size: .; V: TRBV2; DNA: TGTGCCAGCAGTGAGACAGGGGCTGGTGGCTACACCTTC; CDR3: CASSETGAGGYTF
J: TRBJ2-7; D: .; size: once; V: TRBV29-1; DNA: TGCAGCGTGAAGGGGAGCTCCTACGAGCAGTACTTC; CDR3: CSVKGSSYEQYF
J: TRBJ2-1; D: .; size: .; V: TRBV10-3; DNA: TGTGCCATCAGGGGACTCGGAAATGAGCAGTTCTTC; CDR3: CAIRGLGNEQFF
J: TRBJ1-5; D: .; size: few; V: TRBV14; DNA: TGTGCCAGCAGCCAAGGAGTAAATCAGCCCCAGCATTTT; CDR3: CASSQGVNQPQHF
J: TRBJ2-7; D: .; size: .; V: TRBV2; DNA: TGTGCCAGCAGAGCCCCGAAGGGAGTATCCTACGAGCAGTACTTC; CDR3: CASRAPKGVSYEQYF
J: TRBJ2-5; D: .; size: .; V: TRBV7-6; DNA: TGTGCCAGCAGAAACCCAAGGGAGACCCAGTACTTC; CDR3: CASRNPRETQYF
J: TRBJ2-1; D: .; size: .; V: TRBV20-1; DNA: TGCAGTACCGACAGCTACAATGAGCAGTTCTTC; CDR3: CSTDSYNEQFF
J: TRBJ1-5; D: .; size: .; V: TRBV10-3; DNA: TGTGCCATCAGTGAGTCGAAGGGGGACAATCAGCCCCAGCATTTT; CDR3: CAISESKGDNQPQHF
J: TRBJ2-2; D: .; size: few; V: TRBV2; DNA: TGTGCCAGCAGTGAAATACATGGGGACACCGGGGAGCTGTTTTTT; CDR3: CASSEIHGDTGELFF
J: TRBJ2-6; D: .; size: .; V: TRBV19; DNA: TGTGCCAGTAGTATTGGGGGCGCGAGCTCTGGGGCCAACGTCCTGACTTTC; CDR3: CASSIGGASSGANVLTF
J: TRBJ2-3; D: TRBD2; size: .; V: TRBV10-3; DNA: TGTGCCATCAGTGCTAAGATAGCGGGAGGGCCAAATCCAGATACGCAGTATTTT; CDR3: CAISAKIAGGPNPDTQYF
J: TRBJ2-1; D: .; size: .; V: TRBV5-1; DNA: TGCGCCAGCAGTTCGGAGGTTGGCAATGAGCAGTTCTTC; CDR3: CASSSEVGNEQFF
J: TRBJ2-3; D: TRBD2; size: .; V: TRBV5-1; DNA: TGCGCCAGCAGCCCGCGTCCGGGACTAGCGGGGGGCCCCGATACGCAGTATTTT; CDR3: CASSPRPGLAGGPDTQYF
J: TRBJ1-1; D: TRBD1; size: .; V: TRBV10-2; DNA: TGCGCCAGCAGTGAGCCCCGGGACAGGGGAGGTCATGAAGCTTTCTTT; CDR3: CASSEPRDRGGHEAFF
J: TRBJ2-7; D: TRBD1; size: .; V: TRBV10-1; DNA: TGCGCCAGCAGTGAGTCGAGGACAGGGGGACTCTACGAGCAGTACTTC; CDR3: CASSESRTGGLYEQYF
J: TRBJ1-4; D: TRBD1; size: .; V: TRBV5-4; DNA: TGTGCCAGCAGCAGCCCCGGGACAGGAGTTGGCGAAAAACTGTTTTTT; CDR3: CASSSPGTGVGEKLFF
J: TRBJ1-1; D: .; size: .; V: TRBV19; DNA: TGTGCCAGTAGTTTCCCCGGCTTGGCTGGCAGCACTGAAGCTTTCTTT; CDR3: CASSFPGLAGSTEAFF
J: TRBJ2-7; D: .; size: .; V: TRBV7-2; DNA: TGTGCCAGCAGCGCAGATGGACGGACCTACGAGCAGTACTTC; CDR3: CASSADGRTYEQYF
J: TRBJ1-4; D: TRBD1; size: .; V: TRBV5-1; DNA: TGCGCCAGCAGCTTGGATCCAGGGGGGAGAGAAAAACTGTTTTTT; CDR3: CASSLDPGGREKLFF
J: TRBJ2-3; D: TRBD2; size: few; V: TRBV5-8; DNA: TGTGCCAGCAGCTTTGGCGGGAGGTCAGGAGATACGCAGTATTTT; CDR3: CASSFGGRSGDTQYF
J: TRBJ1-5; D: .; size: .; V: TRBV15; DNA: TGTGCCACCAGCGAAAAACCCAGGGTCAATCAGCCCCAGCATTTT; CDR3: CATSEKPRVNQPQHF
J: TRBJ1-5; D: .; size: .; V: TRBV5-5; DNA: TGTGCCAGCAGCCATGGCAGCCTCCCTAATCAGCCCCAGCATTTT; CDR3: CASSHGSLPNQPQHF
J: TRBJ2-7; D: TRBD2; size: .; V: TRBV14; DNA: TGTGCCAGCAGCCAAGAGGCGGGGGAGGGACTGCTGAGCTCCTACGAGCAGTACTTC; CDR3: CASSQEAGEGLLSSYEQYF
J: TRBJ1-2; D: TRBD1; size: .; V: TRBV6-1; DNA: TGTGCCAGCAGTGCCGACAGGGGAGGGGACTATGGCTACACCTTC; CDR3: CASSADRGGDYGYTF
J: TRBJ2-1; D: TRBD2; size: .; V: TRBV2; DNA: TGTGCCAGCATGGCCCTAGCGGGAGGCAATGAGCAGTTCTTC; CDR3: CASMALAGGNEQFF
J: TRBJ2-7; D: TRBD2; size: .; V: TRBV4-3; DNA: TGCGCCAGCAGCCCGGGACTAGCGGGAACCTCCTACGAGCAGTACTTC; CDR3: CASSPGLAGTSYEQYF
J: TRBJ2-1; D: TRBD2; size: once; V: TRBV19; DNA: TGTGCCAGTCGACGGACTAGCGTTTTCAATGAGCAGTTCTTC; CDR3: CASRRTSVFNEQFF
J: TRBJ2-5; D: .; size: once; V: TRBV29-1; DNA: TGCAGCGTTGAGCGTTACCAAGAGACCCAGTACTTC; CDR3: CSVERYQETQYF
J: TRBJ2-1; D: TRBD2; size: .; V: TRBV11-2; DNA: TGTGCCAGCACCCATAGCGGGGGGCGGGATGAGCAGTTCTTC; CDR3: CASTHSGGRDEQFF
J: TRBJ2-3; D: .; size: .; V: TRBV18; DNA: TGTGCCAGCTCCCAGGTGGGGGAGACAGATACGCAGTATTTT; CDR3: CASSQVGETDTQYF
J: TRBJ1-4; D: .; size: few; V: TRBV7-9; DNA: TGTGCCAGCAGCTTAGAAGGCGGAGACCTAGAAAAACTGTTTTTT; CDR3: CASSLEGGDLEKLFF
J: TRBJ1-1; D: .; size: .; V: TRBV27; DNA: TGTGCCAGCAGTTTATATGGGGGCAGCGGAAGGCACACTGAAGCTTTCTTT; CDR3: CASSLYGGSGRHTEAFF
J: TRBJ2-6; D: TRBD2; size: .; V: TRBV19; DNA: TGTGCCAGTAGTTACGTCCGCGGGAGGGCCGAAATCTTAGTTGGGGCCAACGTCCTGACTTTC; CDR3: CASSYVRGRAEILVGANVLTF
J: TRBJ1-2; D: .; size: .; V: TRBV2; DNA: TGTGCCAGCAGCATCGATGGGGCAGTTTATGGCTACACCTTC; CDR3: CASSIDGAVYGYTF
J: TRBJ2-7; D: .; size: .; V: TRBV9; DNA: TGTGCCAGCAGCCGAAGTTTCGTTACCTACGAGCAGTACTTC; CDR3: CASSRSFVTYEQYF
J: TRBJ2-1; D: TRBD1; size: .; V: TRBV29-1; DNA: TGCAGCGTTGAAGTTGTGACAGGGGGCCTCATGGGGAATGAGCAGTTCTTC; CDR3: CSVEVVTGGLMGNEQFF
J: TRBJ1-1; D: .; size: .; V: TRBV27; DNA: TGTGCCAGCAGTCAAGCAGGACTGAACACTGAAGCTTTCTTT; CDR3: CASSQAGLNTEAFF
J: TRBJ2-3; D: .; size: .; V: TRBV6-5; DNA: TGTGCCAGCAGTTACTCGGTCGATACGCAGTATTTT; CDR3: CASSYSVDTQYF
J: TRBJ2-3; D: .; size: few; V: TRBV9; DNA: TGTGCCTCATCATTTACCTCCGAAATTAGCACAGATACGCAGTATTTT; CDR3: CASSFTSEISTDTQYF
J: TRBJ2-7; D: .; size: .; V: TRBV6-1; DNA: TGTGCCAGCAAAAAGGGGGGGAGCTACGAGCAGTACTTC; CDR3: CASKKGGSYEQYF
J: TRBJ2-3; D: .; size: few; V: TRBV7-8; DNA: TGTGCCAGCAGCCTAGGGGTAGCGGAAAATACGCAGTATTTT; CDR3: CASSLGVAENTQYF
J: TRBJ2-1; D: TRBD2; size: .; V: TRBV7-6; DNA: TGTGCCAGCAGCTTGAGGCTAGCGGTATACAATGAGCAGTTCTTC; CDR3: CASSLRLAVYNEQFF
J: TRBJ1-5; D: TRBD1; size: .; V: TRBV7-8; DNA: TGTGCCAGCAGCTTTGCCGTACGGACAGGGTCTGCTCAGCCCCAGCATTTT; CDR3: CASSFAVRTGSAQPQHF
J: TRBJ2-7; D: .; size: .; V: TRBV7-9; DNA: TGTGCCAGCAGCTTAACCCACAGGTACGAGCAGTACTTC; CDR3: CASSLTHRYEQYF
J: TRBJ2-3; D: .; size: .; V: TRBV6-5; DNA: TGTGCCAGCAGTTACTCCAGGGTAGGGATAGATACGCAGTATTTT; CDR3: CASSYSRVGIDTQYF
J: TRBJ2-2; D: TRBD2; size: .; V: TRBV5-6; DNA: TGTGCCAGCAGTGCGAGCGGGGCTCTCACCGGGGAGCTGTTTTTT; CDR3: CASSASGALTGELFF